Listed below are T cell receptor beta chains from one sample, sequenced in a study of cytomegalovirus exposure and HLA in healthy donors. Using immunoSEQ multiplex PCR, the repertoire was profiled, and TCRdb retains in-frame clones only, with some absent. The data show 110,000 or so clones, around 77% seen once. What was sequenced was PBMCs. The receptors were gathered from a woman aged 25 to 39 in good health and CMV-seropositive. CDR3s include the opening cysteine and the closing phenylalanine or tryptophan. Fields, in order: clone size, D gene, V gene, J gene, CDR3 protein, CDR3 DNA. The D gene is left open where the match is weak. Not all rows give a size; the values are once, few, many and, for expanded clones, a class.

.	.	TRBV2	TRBJ2-1	CASSVSGSFIANEQFF	TGTGCCAGCAGTGTATCCGGGAGCTTTATTGCCAATGAGCAGTTCTTC
once	TRBD1	TRBV10-3	TRBJ2-5	CAISLLDRGLQETQYF	TGTGCCATCAGTTTATTGGACAGGGGGCTACAAGAGACCCAGTACTTC
.	.	TRBV25-1	TRBJ1-1	CASSEYSPAVFSEAFF	TGTGCCAGCAGTGAATATAGCCCCGCCGTTTTTTCTGAAGCTTTCTTT
.	TRBD1	TRBV6-6	TRBJ2-1	CASSLDRALHEQFF	TGTGCCAGCAGTTTGGACAGGGCTCTGCATGAGCAGTTCTTC
.	.	TRBV27	TRBJ2-3	CASSSGYGTDTQYF	TGTGCCAGCAGTTCGGGGTACGGCACAGATACGCAGTATTTT
.	.	TRBV6-6	TRBJ2-7	CASRSTAYSLVEQYF	TGTGCCAGCAGGTCGACAGCCTACTCCCTTGTGGAGCAGTACTTC
.	TRBD1	TRBV11-2	TRBJ2-7	CASSSGQLGTYEQYF	TGTGCCAGCAGCTCGGGACAGCTTGGGACCTACGAGCAGTACTTC
.	TRBD2	TRBV14	TRBJ2-1	CASSPTSVYNEQFF	TGTGCCAGCAGCCCGACTAGCGTATACAATGAGCAGTTCTTC
few	.	TRBV18	TRBJ2-3	CASSPPSTDTQYF	TGTGCCAGCTCACCTCCTAGCACAGATACGCAGTATTTT
once	TRBD1	TRBV18	TRBJ1-1	CASSLSGTANTEAFF	TGTGCCAGCTCACTGTCCGGGACAGCGAACACTGAAGCTTTCTTT
once	.	TRBV9	TRBJ2-1	CASSVASGAYNEQFF	TGTGCCAGCAGCGTAGCAAGCGGAGCCTACAATGAGCAGTTCTTC
.	TRBD1	TRBV7-9	TRBJ2-2	CASRPGTANTGELFF	TGTGCCAGCAGACCCGGGACAGCGAACACCGGGGAGCTGTTTTTT
few	TRBD1	TRBV29-1	TRBJ1-1	CSVDVGGFEAFF	TGCAGCGTTGATGTAGGGGGCTTTGAAGCTTTCTTT
.	.	TRBV2	TRBJ1-2	CASRGGREGYTF	TGTGCCAGCAGAGGAGGGCGGGAAGGCTACACCTTC
.	TRBD2	TRBV2	TRBJ2-7	CASSDPTGGPGEQYF	TGTGCCAGCAGTGACCCCACGGGAGGGCCGGGAGAGCAGTACTTC
.	TRBD1	TRBV18	TRBJ1-1	CASSKTTGGTEAFF	TGTGCCAGCTCAAAAACAACAGGGGGCACTGAAGCTTTCTTT
.	.	TRBV27	TRBJ2-7	CASSLGRTDYEQYF	TGTGCCAGCAGTTTAGGTCGGACAGACTACGAGCAGTACTTC
.	TRBD1	TRBV29-1	TRBJ1-2	CSVPGAGTGDYGYTF	TGCAGCGTTCCTGGGGCCGGGACAGGAGACTATGGCTACACCTTC
.	.	TRBV25-1	TRBJ1-2	CASKGVYGYTF	TGTGCCAGCAAAGGGGTATATGGCTACACCTTC
.	TRBD1	TRBV30	TRBJ2-5	CAWSVGTGGRETQYF	TGTGCCTGGAGTGTCGGGACAGGGGGCCGAGAGACCCAGTACTTC
.	.	TRBV7-9	TRBJ2-7	CSSSSGLTYEQYF	TGTTCCAGCAGCTCGGGACTTACCTACGAGCAGTACTTC
.	TRBD2	TRBV9	TRBJ2-3	CASSGRSGLDTQYF	TGTGCCAGCAGCGGGCGTAGCGGGCTAGATACGCAGTATTTT
.	.	TRBV28	TRBJ2-7	CASSLGAGFSYEQYF	TGTGCCAGCAGTTTAGGGGCAGGGTTCTCCTACGAGCAGTACTTC
few	TRBD2	TRBV11-3	TRBJ2-1	CASSSYSGVNSYNEQFF	TGTGCCAGCAGCTCCTATAGCGGGGTAAATTCCTACAATGAGCAGTTCTTC
.	.	TRBV6-6	TRBJ2-7	CASSQTASYEQYF	TGTGCCAGCAGCCAGACAGCGTCCTACGAGCAGTACTTC
.	TRBD2	TRBV4-2	TRBJ2-2	CASSQAPGGDTGELFF	TGTGCCAGCAGCCAAGCTCCGGGGGGGGACACCGGGGAGCTGTTTTTT
.	TRBD1	TRBV4-2	TRBJ2-7	CASSQKEGQPNSYEQYF	TGTGCCAGCAGCCAAAAAGAGGGACAGCCAAACTCCTACGAGCAGTACTTC
.	.	TRBV6-5	TRBJ1-1	CASSYGADTEAFF	TGTGCCAGCAGTTACGGGGCCGACACTGAAGCTTTCTTT
.	TRBD2	TRBV7-9	TRBJ2-3	CASSLTSSLGDTQYF	TGTGCCAGCAGCTTGACTAGCTCCCTAGGAGATACGCAGTATTTT
.	TRBD2	TRBV11-2	TRBJ2-3	CASSRRGTSGRTDTQYF	TGTGCCAGCAGCAGACGCGGGACTAGCGGGAGGACAGATACGCAGTATTTT
.	.	TRBV5-8	TRBJ2-2	CASSLEQAGELFF	TGTGCCAGCAGCTTGGAACAGGCCGGGGAGCTGTTTTTT
.	.	TRBV28	TRBJ1-3	CASSLAGSLGNTIYF	TGTGCCAGCAGTTTAGCAGGTTCATTAGGAAACACCATATATTTT
.	.	TRBV10-3	TRBJ1-1	CATGTRGRDTEAFF	TGTGCCACTGGAACGCGGGGGAGGGACACTGAAGCTTTCTTT
few	TRBD1	TRBV6-1	TRBJ1-2	CASRTGSDYGYTF	TGTGCCAGTCGGACAGGCTCCGACTATGGCTACACCTTC
.	TRBD2	TRBV9	TRBJ2-3	CASSVEGGTSGIIDTQYF	TGTGCCAGCAGCGTAGAAGGAGGGACTAGCGGGATAATAGATACGCAGTATTTT
.	.	TRBV5-6	TRBJ1-6	CASSLKSGTYNSPLHF	TGTGCCAGCAGCTTGAAGTCAGGGACCTATAATTCACCCCTCCACTTT
once	.	TRBV18	TRBJ1-2	CASSPGGQNYGYTF	TGTGCCAGCTCACCCGGGGGTCAAAACTATGGCTACACCTTC
.	.	TRBV9	TRBJ2-2	CASSVDPRAGELFF	TGTGCCAGCAGCGTCGACCCGAGGGCCGGGGAGCTGTTTTTT
.	.	TRBV2	TRBJ2-7	CASSDGSSREQYF	TGTGCCAGCAGTGACGGTTCCTCACGCGAGCAGTACTTC
.	.	TRBV11-3	TRBJ2-1	CASSLSATQTYNEQFF	TGTGCCAGCAGCTTATCCGCGACGCAGACTTACAATGAGCAGTTCTTC